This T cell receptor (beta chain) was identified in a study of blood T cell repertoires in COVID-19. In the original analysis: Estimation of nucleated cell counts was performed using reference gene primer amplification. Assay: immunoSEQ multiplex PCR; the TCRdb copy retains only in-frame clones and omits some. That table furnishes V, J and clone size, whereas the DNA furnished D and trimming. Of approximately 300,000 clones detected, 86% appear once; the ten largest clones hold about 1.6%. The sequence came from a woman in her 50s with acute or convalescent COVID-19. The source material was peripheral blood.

CDR3 bases: TGTGCCAGTACTCCGACAGGTGCCTACGAGCAGTACTTC. Its protein is CASTPTGAYEQYF. This chain uses TRBV19 with TRBJ2-7, with D perhaps matching TRBD1 (6 bases). V lost 7 bases and J lost 2, with 12 bases in between. Per germline, CDR1 LNHDA and CDR2 SQIVND (reference sequence). The CDR3 is 13 residues long.